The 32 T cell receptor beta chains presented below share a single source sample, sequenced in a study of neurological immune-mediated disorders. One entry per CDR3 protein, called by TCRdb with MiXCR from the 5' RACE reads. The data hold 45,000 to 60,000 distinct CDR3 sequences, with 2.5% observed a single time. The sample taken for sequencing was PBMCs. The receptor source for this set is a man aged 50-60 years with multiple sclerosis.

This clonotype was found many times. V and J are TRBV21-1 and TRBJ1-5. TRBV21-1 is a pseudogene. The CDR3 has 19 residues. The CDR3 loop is CASSILVLPRGHSNQPQHF. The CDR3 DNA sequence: TGTGCCAGCAGCATACTAGTCCTCCCCAGGGGACATAGCAATCAGCCCCAGCATTTT.

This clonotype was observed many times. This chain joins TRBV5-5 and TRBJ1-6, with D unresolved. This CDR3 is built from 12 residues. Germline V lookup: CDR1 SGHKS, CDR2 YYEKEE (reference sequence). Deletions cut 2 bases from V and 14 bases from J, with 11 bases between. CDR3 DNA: TGTGCCAGCAGCTTCGACGTTGGGGCCCTCCACTTT. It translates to CASSFDVGALHF.

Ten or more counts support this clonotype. CDR3 sequence reads: CASSVEMRVETQYF. CDR3 in DNA: TGTGCCAGCAGCGTAGAAATGAGGGTTGAGACCCAGTACTTC. V and J are TRBV9 and TRBJ2-5; weak D call: TRBD2 (5 bases). V was pared by 0 bases and J by 5 bases, with 11 bases between. The CDR3 covers 14 residues. Germline loops: CDR1 SGDLS, CDR2 YYNGEE.

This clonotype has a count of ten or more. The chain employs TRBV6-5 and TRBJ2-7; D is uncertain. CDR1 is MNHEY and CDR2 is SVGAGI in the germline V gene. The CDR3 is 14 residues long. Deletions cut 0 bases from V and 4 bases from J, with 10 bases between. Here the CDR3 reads CASSYSGSSYEQYF. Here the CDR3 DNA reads TGTGCCAGCAGTTACTCGGGATCCAGTTACGAGCAGTACTTC.

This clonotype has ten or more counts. The CDR3 DNA reads TGCGCCAGCAGCTCCGGCGGGGGACAGGGCCGAGGGCAGTTCTTC. Protein product: CASSSGGGQGRGQFF. This chain links TRBV5-1 with TRBJ2-1, with 9 nucleotides matching TRBD1. In germline, CDR1 is SGHRS, CDR2 YFSETQ. The length of the CDR3 is 15 residues. Trimming removed 3 bases from V and 12 bases from J; junction bases left unmatched: 13.

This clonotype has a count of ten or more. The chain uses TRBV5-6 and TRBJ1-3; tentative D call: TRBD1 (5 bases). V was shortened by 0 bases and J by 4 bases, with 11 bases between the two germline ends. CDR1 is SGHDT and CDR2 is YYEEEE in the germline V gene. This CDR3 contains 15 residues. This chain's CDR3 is CASSLVRAVGNTIYF. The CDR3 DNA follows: TGTGCCAGCAGCTTGGTCAGGGCCGTCGGAAACACCATATATTTT. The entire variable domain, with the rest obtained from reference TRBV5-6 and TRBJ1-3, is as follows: DAGVTQSPTHLIKTRGQQVTLRCSPKSGHDTVSWYQQALGQGPQFIFQYYEEEERQRGNFPDRFSGHQFPNYSSELNVNALLLGDSALYLCASSLVRAVGNTIYFGEGSWLTVV.

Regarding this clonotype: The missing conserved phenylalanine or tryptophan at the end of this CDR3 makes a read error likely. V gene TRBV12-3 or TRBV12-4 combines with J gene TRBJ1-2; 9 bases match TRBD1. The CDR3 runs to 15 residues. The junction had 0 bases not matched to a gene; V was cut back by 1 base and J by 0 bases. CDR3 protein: CASSLGQGANYGYTC. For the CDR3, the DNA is TGTGCCAGCAGTTTAGGACAGGGGGCTAACTATGGCTACACCTGC.

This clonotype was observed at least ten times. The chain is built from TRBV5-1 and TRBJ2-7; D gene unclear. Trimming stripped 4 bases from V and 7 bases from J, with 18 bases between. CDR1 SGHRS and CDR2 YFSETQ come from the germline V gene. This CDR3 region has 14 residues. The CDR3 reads CASSLTRTDGEQYF. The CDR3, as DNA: TGCGCCAGCAGCCTGACCCGGACCGACGGGGAGCAGTACTTC.

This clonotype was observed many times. The CDR3 reads CASSYSTTQYF. The CDR3 nucleotides read TGTGCCAGCAGTTACTCGACTACGCAGTATTTT. The chain joins TRBV6-5 to TRBJ2-3, with unresolved D. This CDR3 region has 11 residues. Looked up from germline, CDR1 is MNHEY and CDR2 is SVGAGI. Trimming stripped 0 bases from V and 8 bases from J, with 3 bases between.

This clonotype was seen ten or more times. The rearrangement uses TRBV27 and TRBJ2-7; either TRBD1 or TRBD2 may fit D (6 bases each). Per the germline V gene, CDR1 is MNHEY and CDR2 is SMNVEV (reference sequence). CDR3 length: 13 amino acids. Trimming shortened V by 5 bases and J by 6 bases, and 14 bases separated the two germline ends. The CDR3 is CASSAGGLPEQYF. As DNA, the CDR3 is TGTGCCAGCAGTGCCGGGGGCCTTCCCGAGCAGTACTTC.

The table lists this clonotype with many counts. Written as DNA, the CDR3 is TGTGCCAGCAACACGGGAGTGGGCCCGAACACTGAAGCTTTCTTT. Translating gives CASNTGVGPNTEAFF. The genes are TRBV12-3 or TRBV12-4 and TRBJ1-1; D is unclear. V shed 7 bases and J shed 1 base, with 16 bases lying between them. CDR3 length: 15 amino acids.

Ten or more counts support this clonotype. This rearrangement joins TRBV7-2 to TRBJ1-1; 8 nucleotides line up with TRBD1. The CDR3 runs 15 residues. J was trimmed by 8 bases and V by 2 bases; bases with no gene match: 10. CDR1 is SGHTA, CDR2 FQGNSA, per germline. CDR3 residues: CASSLLNGQGNEAFF. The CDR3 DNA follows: TGTGCCAGCAGCTTACTCAACGGACAGGGAAACGAAGCTTTCTTT.

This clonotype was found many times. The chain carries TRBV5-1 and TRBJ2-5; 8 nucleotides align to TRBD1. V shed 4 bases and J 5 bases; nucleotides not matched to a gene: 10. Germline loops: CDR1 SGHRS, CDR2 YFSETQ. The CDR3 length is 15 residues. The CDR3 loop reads CASSQQAGGGETQYF. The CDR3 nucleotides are TGCGCCAGCAGCCAGCAGGCAGGGGGCGGGGAGACCCAGTACTTC.

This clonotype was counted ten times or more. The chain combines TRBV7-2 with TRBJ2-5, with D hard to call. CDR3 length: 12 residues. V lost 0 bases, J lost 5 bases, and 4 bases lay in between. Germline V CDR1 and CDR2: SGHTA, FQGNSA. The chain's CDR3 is CASSLAAETQYF. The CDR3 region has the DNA TGTGCCAGCAGCTTAGCCGCTGAGACCCAGTACTTC.

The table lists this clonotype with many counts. CDR3 coding DNA: TGTGCCAGCAGCTTGAAGGAGTTGGAGCAGTTCTTC. Translation gives CASSLKELEQFF. V and J are TRBV5-4 and TRBJ2-1; D gene ambiguous. V lost 1 base and J 10 bases, leaving 9 bases between the germline ends. The CDR3 consists of 12 residues. In germline, CDR1 is SGHNT, CDR2 YYREEE (reference sequence).

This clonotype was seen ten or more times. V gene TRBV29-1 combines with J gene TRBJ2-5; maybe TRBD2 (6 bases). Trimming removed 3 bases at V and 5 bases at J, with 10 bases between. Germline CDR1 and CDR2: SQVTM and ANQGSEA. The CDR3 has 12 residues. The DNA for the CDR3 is TGCAGCGTTGACTCCGGAGGGGAGACCCAGTACTTC. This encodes CSVDSGGETQYF.

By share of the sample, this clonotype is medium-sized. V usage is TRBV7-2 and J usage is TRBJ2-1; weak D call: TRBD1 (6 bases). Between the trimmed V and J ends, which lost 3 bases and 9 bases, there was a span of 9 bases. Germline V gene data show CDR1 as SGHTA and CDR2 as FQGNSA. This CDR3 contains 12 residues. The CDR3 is CASSFTGIEQFF. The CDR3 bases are TGTGCCAGCAGCTTTACAGGGATTGAGCAGTTCTTC.

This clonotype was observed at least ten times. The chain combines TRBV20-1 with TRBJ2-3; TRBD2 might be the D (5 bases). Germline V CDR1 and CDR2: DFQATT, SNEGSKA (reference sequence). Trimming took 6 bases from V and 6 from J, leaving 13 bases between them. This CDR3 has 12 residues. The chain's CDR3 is CSARLPKDTQYF. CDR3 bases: TGCAGTGCCAGACTACCTAAGGATACGCAGTATTTT.

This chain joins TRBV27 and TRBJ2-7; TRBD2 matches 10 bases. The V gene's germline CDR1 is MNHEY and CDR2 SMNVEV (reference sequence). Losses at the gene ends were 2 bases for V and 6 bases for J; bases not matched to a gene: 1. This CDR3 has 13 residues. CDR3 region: CASSLERGGEQYF. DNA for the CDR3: TGTGCCAGCAGTTTAGAGCGGGGGGGCGAGCAGTACTTC.

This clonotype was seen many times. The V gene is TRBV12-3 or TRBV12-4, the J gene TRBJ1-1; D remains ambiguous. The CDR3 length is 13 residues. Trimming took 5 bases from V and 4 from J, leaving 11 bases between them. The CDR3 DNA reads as TGTGCCAGCAGTCCGGGCTTGACCACTGAAGCTTTCTTT. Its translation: CASSPGLTTEAFF.

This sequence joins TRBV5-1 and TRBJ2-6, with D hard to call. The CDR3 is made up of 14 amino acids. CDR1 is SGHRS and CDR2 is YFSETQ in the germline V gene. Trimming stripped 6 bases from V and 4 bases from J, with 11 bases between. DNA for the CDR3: TGCGCCAGCAACGCTGCCATAGGGGCCAACGTCCTGACTTTC. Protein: CASNAAIGANVLTF.

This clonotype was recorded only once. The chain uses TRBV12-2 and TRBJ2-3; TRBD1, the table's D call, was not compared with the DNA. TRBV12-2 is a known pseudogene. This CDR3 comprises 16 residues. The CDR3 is CASRLVWRGSTDTQYF. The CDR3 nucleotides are TGTGCAAGTCGCTTAGTTTGGAGGGGGAGCACAGATACGCAGTATTTT.

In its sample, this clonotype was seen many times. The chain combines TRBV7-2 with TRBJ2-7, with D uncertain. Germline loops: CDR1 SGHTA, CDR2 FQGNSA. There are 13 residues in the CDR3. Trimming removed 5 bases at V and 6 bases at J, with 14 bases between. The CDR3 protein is CASSPVPSLEQYF. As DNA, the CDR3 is TGTGCCAGCAGCCCGGTACCATCTCTCGAGCAGTACTTC.

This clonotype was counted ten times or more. CDR3 amino acids: CASSQGSGTTQPQHF. The CDR3 DNA follows: TGTGCCAGCAGCCAGGGGTCGGGGACAACCCAGCCCCAGCATTTT. The chain employs TRBV7-9 and TRBJ1-5, with D perhaps matching TRBD1 (6 bases). The V and J ends lost 5 bases and 7 bases respectively, with 18 bases between them. The CDR3 consists of 15 residues. Germline CDR1 is SEHNR and CDR2 is FQNEAQ (reference sequence).

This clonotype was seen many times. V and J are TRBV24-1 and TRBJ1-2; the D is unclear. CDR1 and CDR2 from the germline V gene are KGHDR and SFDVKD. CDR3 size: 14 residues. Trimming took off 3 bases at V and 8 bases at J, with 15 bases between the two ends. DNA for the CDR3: TGTGCCACCAGTGATGGACCGGACCTGGGAGGCTACACCTTC. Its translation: CATSDGPDLGGYTF.

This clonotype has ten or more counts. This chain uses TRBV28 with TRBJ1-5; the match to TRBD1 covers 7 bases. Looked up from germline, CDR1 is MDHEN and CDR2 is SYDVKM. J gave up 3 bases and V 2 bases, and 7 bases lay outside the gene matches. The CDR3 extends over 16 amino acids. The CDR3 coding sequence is TGTGCCAGCAGTTTAACCATGACAGGGTCCAATCAGCCCCAGCATTTT. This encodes CASSLTMTGSNQPQHF.

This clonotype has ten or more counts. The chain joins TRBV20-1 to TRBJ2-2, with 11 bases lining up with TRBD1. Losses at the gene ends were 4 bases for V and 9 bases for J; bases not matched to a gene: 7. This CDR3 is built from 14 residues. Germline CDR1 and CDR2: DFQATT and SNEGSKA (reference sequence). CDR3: CSATGTGGARELFF. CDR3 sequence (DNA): TGCAGTGCTACCGGGACAGGGGGGGCCCGGGAGCTGTTTTTT.

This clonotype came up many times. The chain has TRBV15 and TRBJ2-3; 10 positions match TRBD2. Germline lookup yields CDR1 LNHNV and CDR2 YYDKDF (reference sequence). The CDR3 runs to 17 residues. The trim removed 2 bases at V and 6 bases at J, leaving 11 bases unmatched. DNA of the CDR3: TGTGCCACCAGCAGATCCCTTAGCGGGGGGCGCCGGGATACGCAGTATTTT. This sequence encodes CATSRSLSGGRRDTQYF. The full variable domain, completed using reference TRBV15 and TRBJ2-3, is DAMVIQNPRYQVTQFGKPVTLSCSQTLNHNVMYWYQQKSSQAPKLLFHYYDKDFNNEADTPDNFQSRRPNTSFCFLDIRSPGLGDTAMYLCATSRSLSGGRRDTQYFGPGTRLTVL.

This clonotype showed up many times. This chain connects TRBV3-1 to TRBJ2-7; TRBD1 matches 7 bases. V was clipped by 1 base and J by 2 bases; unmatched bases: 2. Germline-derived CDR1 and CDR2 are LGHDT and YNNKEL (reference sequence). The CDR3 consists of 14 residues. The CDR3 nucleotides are TGTGCCAGCAGCCAAGGACAGGGAACCTACGAGCAGTACTTC. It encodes CASSQGQGTYEQYF.

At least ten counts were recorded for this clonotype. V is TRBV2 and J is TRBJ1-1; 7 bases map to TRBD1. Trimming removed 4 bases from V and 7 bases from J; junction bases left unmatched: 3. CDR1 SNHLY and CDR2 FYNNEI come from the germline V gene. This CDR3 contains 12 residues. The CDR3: CASSGRTGEAFF. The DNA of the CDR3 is TGTGCCAGCAGTGGGCGGACAGGTGAAGCTTTCTTT.

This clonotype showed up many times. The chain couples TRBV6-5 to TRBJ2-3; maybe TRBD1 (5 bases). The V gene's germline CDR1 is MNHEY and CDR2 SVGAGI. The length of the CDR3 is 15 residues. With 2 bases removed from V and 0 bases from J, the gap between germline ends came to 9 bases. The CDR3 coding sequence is TGTGCCAGCAGTTACGGACAAGCTAGCACAGATACGCAGTATTTT. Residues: CASSYGQASTDTQYF.

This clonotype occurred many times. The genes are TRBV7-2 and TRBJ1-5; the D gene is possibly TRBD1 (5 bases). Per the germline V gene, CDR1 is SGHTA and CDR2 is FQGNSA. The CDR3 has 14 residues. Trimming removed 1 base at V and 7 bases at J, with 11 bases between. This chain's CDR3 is CASSLGGGSQPQHF. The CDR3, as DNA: TGTGCCAGCAGCTTAGGGGGGGGGTCACAGCCCCAGCATTTT.